This TCR beta chain was sequenced in a study of CD8+CD57+ T cells in acquired aplastic anemia. Study-level background: Mean yield of DNA from sorted CD4+ and CD8+ cells was approximately 3 ug. Average CD4+ read depth in healthy donors was around 9.9 million reads.

Germline CDR1 and CDR2: SGHAT and FQNNGV. The V and J ends lost 2 bases and 9 bases respectively, with 18 bases between them. This CDR3 spans 15 amino acids. Genomic DNA served as template for TCR beta VDJ and CDR3 profiling. TCRdb analysed the reads with MiXCR anew, one entry per CDR3 protein. The data show about 48,000 distinct CDR3 sequences, approximately 78% seen once. The study's findings and limits: The study found no significant CD8+ Simpson's diversity difference between patients and controls. Twenty-nine shared CD8+ CDR3s appeared highly expressed within patients' immunodominant clones.

A note on this clonotype: Antigen specificity is unknown.

This chain connects TRBV11-2 to TRBJ2-3, with TRBD2 as a possible D gene (6 bases). The sequencing input was sorted CD4+, CD8+, or CD8+CD57+ T cells (not recorded which) from PBMCs. This sequence originates from a human donor in good health, serving as a control. CDR3 region: CASSLNFDGAGTQYF. The DNA of the CDR3 is TGTGCCAGCAGCTTAAACTTCGACGGGGCGGGGACGCAGTATTTT.